The rows below give T cell receptor beta chains drawn from one sample of a study of blood T cells in healthy people across ages. TCRdb processed the 5' RACE reads anew with MiXCR; each CDR3 protein has one entry. Of 1 million to 1.2 million distinct CDR3 sequences listed, under 40% are singletons. Sequencing used blood. All receptors come from a man between 18 and 35 years old in good health. CDR3s include the opening cysteine and the closing phenylalanine or tryptophan. A D gene is named only where the DNA matches it firmly.

v_gene,j_gene,d_gene,CDR3aa
TRBV4-1,TRBJ2-5,-,CASSHPLGNEQYF
TRBV2,TRBJ2-7,-,CASSRDTFYEQYF
TRBV24-1,TRBJ2-1,-,CATSDSKGQGLYNEQFF
TRBV6-2/TRBV6-3,TRBJ2-6,-,CASRPSGANVLTF
TRBV20-1,TRBJ2-7,-,CSARDLRTAYEQYF
TRBV6-5,TRBJ2-2,-,CASSYETLNTGELFF
TRBV27,TRBJ2-1,-,CASRDRGGETGPLLSYNEQFF
TRBV29-1,TRBJ1-1,-,CSVPTDMDTEAFF
TRBV5-1,TRBJ1-4,-,CASAGDENEKPFF
TRBV6-6,TRBJ2-3,TRBD2,CASSYSDGRYSTDTQYF
TRBV20-1,TRBJ1-2,-,CSAQERGYTF
TRBV7-8,TRBJ2-3,TRBD2,CASSSPPGLEDTQYF
TRBV20-1,TRBJ2-4,TRBD2,CSATQLGLAGSLAKNIQYF
TRBV10-3,-,-,CAISGKGGGDFATQYF
TRBV2,TRBJ2-5,TRBD1,CASSTGTGEGETQYF
TRBV14,TRBJ1-1,-,CASSQKVNTEAFF
TRBV7-6,TRBJ2-3,TRBD2,CASSRAGANTDTQYF
TRBV7-6,TRBJ2-5,TRBD2,CASKPLAGVEETQYF
TRBV5-1,TRBJ2-1,-,CASSLGPTYNEQFF
TRBV10-3,TRBJ2-1,TRBD2,CATETGGGFNEQFF
TRBV18,TRBJ1-5,-,CASSQFGNQPQHF
TRBV12-3/TRBV12-4,TRBJ1-1,-,CVSSSRQAVHTEAFF
TRBV28,TRBJ2-7,-,CASSSQGVYSYEQYF
TRBV6-5,TRBJ2-2,-,CASSPHEAGELFF
TRBV20-1,TRBJ1-1,-,CSARVREAFF
TRBV7-2,TRBJ1-2,-,CASSLQVDNYGYTF
TRBV6-2/TRBV6-3,TRBJ1-1,TRBD1,CASRDGQGTEAFF
TRBV20-1,TRBJ1-3,-,CSARVPGHPTPGNTIYF